This T cell receptor (beta chain) was recorded in a study of cytomegalovirus exposure and HLA in healthy donors. The PCR had 60 Vbeta and 13 Jbeta primers. Assay used: immunoSEQ multiplex PCR; TCRdb lists only in-frame clones, some missing. The sample carries 100,000 to 150,000 clones, approximately 87% recorded once. The CDR3 covers 13 residues. Trimming cost V 1 base and J 4 bases, with 8 bases left between them. Per the germline V gene, CDR1 is SGHRS and CDR2 is YFSETQ. Sample: PBMCs. The V gene is TRBV5-1, the J gene TRBJ2-5; D is unclear. The clonotype originates from a man younger than 35 in good health and CMV-seropositive. The CDR3 sequence: CASSLYSPETQYF. CDR3 nucleotides: TGCGCCAGCAGCTTGTATAGTCCAGAGACCCAGTACTTC.